These 27 T cell receptor beta chains were sequenced from one sample in a study of a mutant IDH1 vaccine in newly diagnosed glioma. Repertoires were generated with immunoSEQ multiplex PCR, while TCRdb's copy carries only in-frame clones and drops some. Of 30,000 to 35,000 clones in the sample, roughly 90% were seen once. No antigen has been identified for these receptors. This sample's time point: week 11, during vaccination. Doses comprised 300 ug of mutant IDH1 20-mer peptide each, plus topical imiquimod. Here the sequenced sample was PBMCs, taken from a glioma patient whose treatment included an IDH1 peptide vaccine. Source of these receptors: a man aged 18 to 30 with glioma.

The chain employs TRBV6-6 and TRBJ2-5, with D maybe TRBD2 (6 bases). Germline V CDR1 and CDR2: MNHNY, SVGAGI (reference sequence). The CDR3 is 14 residues long. Trimming removed 2 bases from V and 4 bases from J, with 11 bases in between. CDR3 DNA: TGTGCCAGCAGTTACGGAGGGCTACCAGAGACCCAGTACTTC. Translation: CASSYGGLPETQYF.

V is TRBV18 and J is TRBJ2-2; 7 positions match TRBD1. Germline V CDR1 and CDR2: KGHSH, LQKENI. The trim removed 2 bases at V and 2 bases at J, leaving 5 bases unmatched. There are 16 residues in the CDR3. CDR3 sequence reads: CASSPTDRANTGELFF. CDR3 DNA: TGTGCCAGCTCACCAACCGACAGGGCCAACACCGGGGAGCTGTTTTTT.

The V and J genes are TRBV29-1 and TRBJ1-2, with D perhaps TRBD1 (5 bases). Trimming cost V 7 bases and J 8 bases, with 14 bases left between them. CDR1 is SQVTM, CDR2 ANQGSEA, per germline. This CDR3 region has 11 residues. CDR3 in DNA: TGCAGCGGCGGGACTTCGGAGGGCTACACCTTC. It codes for CSGGTSEGYTF.

This clone came up once. This sequence joins TRBV19 and TRBJ2-1; a possible D gene is TRBD2 (5 bases). The CDR3 is made up of 13 amino acids. The ends were cut back, 3 bases at V and 6 bases at J, with 9 bases in the middle. Germline CDR1 is LNHDA and CDR2 is SQIVND (reference sequence). In DNA form, the CDR3 reads TGTGCCAGTAGTATGTTAGCGCCCAATGAGCAGTTCTTC. Translated: CASSMLAPNEQFF.

The rearrangement uses TRBV6-5 and TRBJ2-6; no reliable D call. The CDR3 has 16 residues. Trimming shortened V by 0 bases and J by 0 bases, and 6 bases separated the two germline ends. Germline lookup yields CDR1 MNHEY and CDR2 SVGAGI. The CDR3 loop reads CASSYSGLSGANVLTF. The CDR3 DNA reads TGTGCCAGCAGTTACTCTGGGCTCTCTGGGGCCAACGTCCTGACTTTC.

This clone appeared once. The J gene is TRBJ1-2, the V gene TRBV29-1; D ambiguous. With 1 base removed from V and 8 bases from J, the gap between germline ends came to 11 bases. The germline V gene encodes CDR1 SQVTM and CDR2 ANQGSEA. The CDR3 sequence is 12 residues long. The CDR3 bases are TGCAGCGTTGAAGGTCAGGTCGAGGGCTACACCTTC. It yields the protein CSVEGQVEGYTF.

J is TRBJ1-2 and V is TRBV7-2, with D unclear. Trimming cost V 1 base and J 8 bases, with 11 bases left between them. From germline, CDR1 is SGHTA and CDR2 FQGNSA. The CDR3 loop spans 13 amino acids. CDR3 sequence (DNA): TGTGCCAGCAGCTTAGAACTGGGAGGGGGCTACACCTTC. Translation gives CASSLELGGGYTF.

V usage is TRBV11-2 and J usage is TRBJ2-2; no firm D call. Germline values: CDR1 SGHAT, CDR2 FQNNGV. Trimming shortened V by 6 bases and J by 2 bases, and 4 bases separated the two germline ends. CDR3 length: 12 amino acids. The CDR3 DNA is TGTGCCAGCAGTTTTAACACCGGGGAGCTGTTTTTT. This translates into CASSFNTGELFF.

J is TRBJ2-7 and V is TRBV7-9; D call uncertain. The length of the CDR3 is 13 residues. V was shortened by 5 bases and J by 12 bases, with 20 bases between the two germline ends. The germline V gene encodes CDR1 SEHNR and CDR2 FQNEAQ (reference sequence). The CDR3 loop reads CASSPSGPHNPYF. CDR3 sequence (DNA): TGTGCCAGCAGCCCGTCCGGACCCCACAACCCGTACTTC.

CDR3 sequence reads: CASSLVANGYTF. The CDR3, as DNA: TGTGCCAGCAGCTTAGTCGCCAATGGCTACACCTTC. This chain links TRBV7-2 with TRBJ1-2; no clear D gene. The CDR3 is 12 residues long. Trimming removed 1 base at V and 6 bases at J, with 6 bases between. Germline lookup yields CDR1 SGHTA and CDR2 FQGNSA. Variable domain in full (rest from reference TRBV7-2 and TRBJ1-2): GAGVSQSPSNKVTEKGKDVELRCDPISGHTALYWYRQSLGQGLEFLIYFQGNSAPDKSGLPSDRFSAERTGGSVSTLTIQRTQQEDSAVYLCASSLVANGYTFGSGTRLTVV.

This chain joins TRBV4-3 and TRBJ2-5; possible D gene TRBD1, 5 bases. The CDR3 has 15 residues. Germline V gives CDR1 LGHNA, CDR2 YSLEER. V lost 0 bases to trimming and J lost 6 bases, with 14 bases between them. The CDR3 DNA sequence: TGCGCCAGCAGCCAAGATGCCAGGGCCTCGCAGACCCAGTACTTC. Protein product: CASSQDARASQTQYF.

The genes are TRBV6-5 and TRBJ2-3; the D gene is possibly TRBD2 (5 bases). CDR1 is MNHEY, CDR2 SVGAGI, per germline. V was trimmed by 6 bases and J by 4 bases, leaving 17 bases between them. The CDR3 contains 15 residues. The CDR3 bases are TGTGCCAGCAGCCGGGCCGGGGTTTGGGCAGATACGCAGTATTTT. Translated: CASSRAGVWADTQYF.

V gene TRBV28 combines with J gene TRBJ1-2; the D gene is possibly TRBD1 (5 bases). Germline V gene data show CDR1 as MDHEN and CDR2 as SYDVKM. V was pared by 3 bases and J by 6 bases, with 20 bases between. This CDR3 has 16 residues. The CDR3 loop is CASSFGEQRGRNGYTF. CDR3 nucleotide sequence: TGTGCCAGCAGTTTCGGGGAACAGAGGGGTAGGAATGGCTACACCTTC.

The chain has TRBV15 and TRBJ2-7; TRBD2 is a possible D gene (5 bases). CDR1 is LNHNV, CDR2 YYDKDF, per germline (reference sequence). V lost 8 bases to trimming and J lost 7 bases, with 21 bases between them. The CDR3 has 14 amino acids. The DNA for the CDR3 is TGTGCCACCGGCCAGGCCTCGCGGGCTGGTGAGCAGTACTTC. It codes for CATGQASRAGEQYF.

This chain links TRBV2 with TRBJ1-4; a weak D match, TRBD1 (5 bases). Trimming removed 3 bases at V and 7 bases at J, with 12 bases between. Germline values: CDR1 SNHLY, CDR2 FYNNEI. CDR3 size: 14 residues. CDR3 amino acids: CASSDVLGGEKLFF. CDR3 sequence (DNA): TGTGCCAGCAGTGATGTCCTCGGGGGTGAAAAACTGTTTTTT.

This clone showed up just once. The J gene is TRBJ1-1, the V gene TRBV4-1; D is perhaps TRBD1 (5 bases). CDR1 MGHRA and CDR2 YSYEKL come from the germline V gene. Trimming took 0 bases from V and 4 from J, leaving 18 bases between them. The CDR3 length is 17 residues. DNA for the CDR3: TGCGCCAGCAGCCAAGATCCCCAGGACCTTAGGGGCACTGAAGCTTTCTTT. Its translation: CASSQDPQDLRGTEAFF.

V and J are TRBV7-9 and TRBJ1-4; 8 nucleotides align to TRBD1. The germline V gene has CDR1 SEHNR and CDR2 FQNEAQ (reference sequence). V lost 0 bases, J lost 8 bases, and 5 bases stayed unmatched. The CDR3 loop spans 15 amino acids. The CDR3 sequence: CASSLARGRAEKLFF. For the CDR3, the DNA is TGTGCCAGCAGCTTAGCCAGGGGGCGAGCAGAAAAACTGTTTTTT.

With respect to this clone: Mismatch with germline at one junction end may stem from a read error. V and J are TRBV2 and TRBJ1-1; D is ambiguous. Per germline, CDR1 SNHLY and CDR2 FYNNEI. CDR3 size: 11 residues. The chain's CDR3 is CASSENSEAFF. CDR3 coding DNA: TGTGCCAGCAGTGAAAACAGTGAAGCTTTCTTT.

This chain uses TRBV4-3 with TRBJ2-7, with TRBD2 as a possible D gene (6 bases). Germline V gene sequence: CDR1 LGHNA, CDR2 YSLEER. V dropped 4 bases and J dropped 0 bases, with 10 bases sitting between them. This CDR3 contains 14 residues. The CDR3 protein is CASSPLRGSYEQYF. The DNA for the CDR3 is TGCGCCAGCAGCCCCCTGCGGGGCTCCTACGAGCAGTACTTC.

The V call is TRBV29-1, the J call TRBJ1-5, with 7 bases that match TRBD1. With 4 bases clipped from V and 5 bases from J, the junction kept 8 bases outside the gene matches. CDR1 SQVTM and CDR2 ANQGSEA come from the germline V gene. This CDR3 is built from 14 residues. The CDR3 DNA is TGCAGCGTTGCCCCGGGGACAGCCGATCAGCCCCAGCATTTT. Its protein product is CSVAPGTADQPQHF.

The chain recombines TRBV2 with TRBJ2-7, with D possibly being TRBD2 (6 bases). Germline assignment: CDR1 SNHLY and CDR2 FYNNEI. The CDR3 is 14 residues long. The V end was cut by 5 bases, the J end by 0 bases, with 11 bases between. The CDR3 DNA is TGTGCCAGCAGTTTAGCGGAAATCTCCTACGAGCAGTACTTC. As protein: CASSLAEISYEQYF.

The chain recombines TRBV19 with TRBJ2-2; D possibly corresponds to TRBD1 (6 bases). Germline-derived CDR1 and CDR2 are LNHDA and SQIVND (reference sequence). CDR3 length equals 17 residues. V lost 4 bases and J lost 3, with 18 bases in between. CDR3 in DNA: TGTGCCAGTAGTAGAGCACTTACAGGGTGGGACACCGGGGAGCTGTTTTTT. Its translation is CASSRALTGWDTGELFF.

A single count supports this clone. The chain couples TRBV2 to TRBJ1-1, with D perhaps matching TRBD1 (5 bases). Germline V gives CDR1 SNHLY, CDR2 FYNNEI. With 0 bases removed from V and 1 base from J, the gap between germline ends came to 12 bases. The CDR3 runs to 16 residues. CDR3 residues: CASSEALRGENTEAFF. CDR3 in DNA: TGTGCCAGCAGTGAAGCGCTTCGGGGGGAGAACACTGAAGCTTTCTTT.

V usage is TRBV4-3 and J usage is TRBJ2-7; D may be TRBD2 (6 bases). The CDR3 extends over 16 amino acids. Per germline, CDR1 LGHNA and CDR2 YSLEER. Trimming removed 1 base at V and 0 bases at J, with 13 bases between. The CDR3 coding sequence is TGCGCCAGCAGCCAAGGGATGGCTAGCGTCTCCTACGAGCAGTACTTC. The encoded protein is CASSQGMASVSYEQYF.

V is TRBV19 and J is TRBJ1-2, with 7 positions matching TRBD1. After removal of 10 bases from V and 5 bases from J, the junction contained 10 bases not matched to a gene. Germline V gives CDR1 LNHDA, CDR2 SQIVND (reference sequence). The CDR3 loop spans 13 amino acids. The CDR3 loop reads CATSSGTVYGYTF. CDR3 DNA: TGTGCCACCTCATCCGGGACAGTGTATGGCTACACCTTC.

V usage is TRBV6-5 and J usage is TRBJ2-7, with 8 bases that match TRBD2. This CDR3 contains 14 residues. Germline V gene sequence: CDR1 MNHEY, CDR2 SVGAGI. Trimming cost V 6 bases and J 5 bases; bases outside gene matches: 9. The CDR3 protein is CASSPREGHNEQYF. The DNA of the CDR3 is TGTGCCAGCAGCCCTCGGGAGGGCCACAACGAGCAGTACTTC.

This clone was seen just once. This chain joins TRBV5-6 and TRBJ2-7, with TRBD2 identical over 7 bases. Losses at the gene ends were 1 base for V and 3 bases for J; bases not matched to a gene: 4. The CDR3 length is 14 residues. The germline V gene has CDR1 SGHDT and CDR2 YYEEEE. CDR3 nucleotides: TGTGCCAGCAGCTTGTGGGGGGGGAGCTACGAGCAGTACTTC. Its translation: CASSLWGGSYEQYF.